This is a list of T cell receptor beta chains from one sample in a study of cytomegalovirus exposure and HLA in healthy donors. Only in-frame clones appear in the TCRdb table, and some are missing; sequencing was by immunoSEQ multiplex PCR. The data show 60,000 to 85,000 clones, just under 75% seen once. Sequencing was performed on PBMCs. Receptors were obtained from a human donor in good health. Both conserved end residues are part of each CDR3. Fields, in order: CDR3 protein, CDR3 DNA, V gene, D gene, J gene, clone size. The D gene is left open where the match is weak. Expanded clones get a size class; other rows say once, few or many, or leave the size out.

cdr3_aa: CASSAPVGTGRYYEQYF
cdr3_nt: TGTGCCAGCAGTGCCCCTGTGGGGACAGGGAGGTACTACGAGCAGTACTTC
v_call: TRBV25-1
d_call: TRBD1
j_call: TRBJ2-7
clone_size: NA

cdr3_aa: CASSKQVNTEAFF
cdr3_nt: TGTGCCAGCAGCAAACAAGTGAACACTGAAGCTTTCTTT
v_call: TRBV7-3
d_call: NA
j_call: TRBJ1-1
clone_size: few

cdr3_aa: CAWASSGSSREQYF
cdr3_nt: TGTGCCTGGGCCTCTAGCGGGAGTTCACGGGAGCAGTACTTC
v_call: TRBV30
d_call: TRBD2
j_call: TRBJ2-7
clone_size: NA

cdr3_aa: CASSLRGGGTDTQYF
cdr3_nt: TGCGCCAGCAGCTTGCGGGGAGGGGGAACAGATACGCAGTATTTT
v_call: TRBV5-1
d_call: NA
j_call: TRBJ2-3
clone_size: NA

cdr3_aa: CASSFWTGGNEKLFF
cdr3_nt: TGTGCCAGCAGCTTCTGGACAGGGGGGAATGAAAAACTGTTTTTT
v_call: TRBV7-9
d_call: TRBD1
j_call: TRBJ1-4
clone_size: medium-sized

cdr3_aa: CASSLYGANTGELFF
cdr3_nt: TGTGCCAGCAGCTTGTACGGGGCGAACACCGGGGAGCTGTTTTTT
v_call: TRBV7-2
d_call: NA
j_call: TRBJ2-2
clone_size: NA

cdr3_aa: CASSLPSQETQYF
cdr3_nt: TGTGCCAGCAGCTTACCCAGCCAAGAGACCCAGTACTTC
v_call: TRBV13
d_call: NA
j_call: TRBJ2-5
clone_size: NA

cdr3_aa: CASRLDRVANEKLFF
cdr3_nt: TGCGCCAGCAGACTGGACAGGGTGGCTAATGAAAAACTGTTTTTT
v_call: TRBV5-1
d_call: TRBD1
j_call: TRBJ1-4
clone_size: NA

cdr3_aa: CASSRRYQETQYF
cdr3_nt: TGTGCCAGTAGTCGCAGGTACCAAGAGACCCAGTACTTC
v_call: TRBV19
d_call: NA
j_call: TRBJ2-5
clone_size: NA

cdr3_aa: CAWTREFPYGYTF
cdr3_nt: TGTGCCTGGACCCGGGAATTCCCCTATGGCTACACCTTC
v_call: TRBV30
d_call: NA
j_call: TRBJ1-2
clone_size: NA

cdr3_aa: CASSLSRGQETQYF
cdr3_nt: TGTGCCAGCAGCTTGAGTCGGGGGCAAGAGACCCAGTACTTC
v_call: TRBV5-4
d_call: NA
j_call: TRBJ2-5
clone_size: NA

cdr3_aa: CASSLRGQGFYEQYF
cdr3_nt: TGTGCCAGCAGCTTGCGGGGACAGGGGTTCTACGAGCAGTACTTC
v_call: TRBV5-8
d_call: TRBD1
j_call: TRBJ2-7
clone_size: NA

cdr3_aa: CASTRTGMNTEAFF
cdr3_nt: TGTGCCAGCACCAGGACAGGAATGAACACTGAAGCTTTCTTT
v_call: TRBV27
d_call: TRBD1
j_call: TRBJ1-1
clone_size: NA

cdr3_aa: CASTDSQGLGEKLFF
cdr3_nt: TGTGCCAGCACCGATTCCCAGGGGCTAGGGGAAAAACTGTTTTTT
v_call: TRBV28
d_call: NA
j_call: TRBJ1-4
clone_size: NA

cdr3_aa: CASSLDAGGSYEQYF
cdr3_nt: TGTGCCAGCAGCTTGGATGCAGGGGGATCCTACGAGCAGTACTTC
v_call: TRBV5-6
d_call: TRBD1
j_call: TRBJ2-7
clone_size: NA

cdr3_aa: CASTRQGTNTEAFF
cdr3_nt: TGTGCCAGTACCAGACAGGGGACGAACACTGAAGCTTTCTTT
v_call: TRBV19
d_call: TRBD1
j_call: TRBJ1-1
clone_size: once

cdr3_aa: CASSSRPFYEQYF
cdr3_nt: TGTGCCAGCAGTTCTAGACCCTTCTACGAGCAGTACTTC
v_call: TRBV27
d_call: NA
j_call: TRBJ2-7
clone_size: NA

cdr3_aa: CASSFQGSAEQYF
cdr3_nt: TGTGCCAGCAGCTTTCAGGGTTCCGCGGAGCAGTACTTC
v_call: TRBV7-6
d_call: NA
j_call: TRBJ2-7
clone_size: once

cdr3_aa: CASSRDSQETQYF
cdr3_nt: TGTGCCAGTAGTAGGGACAGCCAAGAGACCCAGTACTTC
v_call: TRBV19
d_call: TRBD1
j_call: TRBJ2-5
clone_size: once

cdr3_aa: CASSSRDSHNEQFF
cdr3_nt: TGTGCCAGCAGTTCCCGGGATAGTCATAATGAGCAGTTCTTC
v_call: TRBV9
d_call: NA
j_call: TRBJ2-1
clone_size: NA

cdr3_aa: CASSQQTGTDQPQHF
cdr3_nt: TGTGCCAGCTCACAACAGACAGGGACTGATCAGCCCCAGCATTTT
v_call: TRBV18
d_call: TRBD1
j_call: TRBJ1-5
clone_size: once

cdr3_aa: CASSEQGETDTQYF
cdr3_nt: TGTGCCAGCAGTGAACAGGGCGAGACAGATACGCAGTATTTT
v_call: TRBV6-4
d_call: NA
j_call: TRBJ2-3
clone_size: NA

cdr3_aa: CALPGAALDSPLHF
cdr3_nt: TGTGCCTTACCAGGGGCGGCCCTGGATTCACCCCTCCACTTT
v_call: TRBV30
d_call: NA
j_call: TRBJ1-6
clone_size: NA

cdr3_aa: CATSRVGRGAYNEQFF
cdr3_nt: TGTGCCACCAGCAGAGTGGGCAGGGGGGCTTACAATGAGCAGTTCTTC
v_call: TRBV15
d_call: NA
j_call: TRBJ2-1
clone_size: NA

cdr3_aa: CASSSTLVEAFF
cdr3_nt: TGTGCCAGCAGCTCTACGTTGGTTGAAGCTTTCTTT
v_call: TRBV11-2
d_call: NA
j_call: TRBJ1-1
clone_size: NA

cdr3_aa: CASSLEAGDVYGYTF
cdr3_nt: TGTGCCAGCAGCTTAGAGGCAGGGGACGTCTATGGCTACACCTTC
v_call: TRBV7-9
d_call: NA
j_call: TRBJ1-2
clone_size: NA

cdr3_aa: CASSSLRGPGNTIYF
cdr3_nt: TGTGCCAGCAGTTCATTAAGGGGCCCTGGAAACACCATATATTTT
v_call: TRBV6-5
d_call: NA
j_call: TRBJ1-3
clone_size: NA

cdr3_aa: CASNPGGPNTEAFF
cdr3_nt: TGTGCCAGCAACCCCGGGGGACCGAACACTGAAGCTTTCTTT
v_call: TRBV7-3
d_call: NA
j_call: TRBJ1-1
clone_size: NA

cdr3_aa: CASSLDRENGELFF
cdr3_nt: TGCGCCAGCAGCTTGGACAGGGAAAACGGGGAGCTGTTTTTT
v_call: TRBV5-1
d_call: NA
j_call: TRBJ2-2
clone_size: few

cdr3_aa: CAWSVQGASYEQYF
cdr3_nt: TGTGCCTGGAGTGTACAAGGGGCTTCCTACGAGCAGTACTTC
v_call: TRBV30
d_call: NA
j_call: TRBJ2-7
clone_size: NA

cdr3_aa: CASTSGRLPVGELFF
cdr3_nt: TGTGCCAGTACTAGCGGGAGGCTCCCTGTCGGGGAGCTGTTTTTT
v_call: TRBV28
d_call: TRBD2
j_call: TRBJ2-2
clone_size: NA

cdr3_aa: CASSLRLVGLAENSTDTQYF
cdr3_nt: TGTGCCAGCAGCTTAAGGCTTGTGGGACTAGCGGAAAATAGCACAGATACGCAGTATTTT
v_call: TRBV7-3
d_call: TRBD2
j_call: TRBJ2-3
clone_size: NA

cdr3_aa: CASSETKPHQETQYF
cdr3_nt: TGTGCCAGCAGTGAGACAAAGCCCCACCAAGAGACCCAGTACTTC
v_call: TRBV25-1
d_call: NA
j_call: TRBJ2-5
clone_size: NA

cdr3_aa: CASRQGNSNQPQHF
cdr3_nt: TGCGCCAGCAGACAGGGGAATAGCAATCAGCCCCAGCATTTT
v_call: TRBV23-1
d_call: TRBD1
j_call: TRBJ1-5
clone_size: NA

cdr3_aa: CASSDSAEAYGYTF
cdr3_nt: TGTGCCAGCAGTGACTCAGCTGAAGCCTATGGCTACACCTTC
v_call: TRBV6-4
d_call: NA
j_call: TRBJ1-2
clone_size: NA

cdr3_aa: CALLAGGREAGELFF
cdr3_nt: TGTGCCTTGCTAGCGGGAGGGCGAGAGGCCGGGGAGCTGTTTTTT
v_call: TRBV30
d_call: TRBD2
j_call: TRBJ2-2
clone_size: once

cdr3_aa: CATSGEGRAGANVLTF
cdr3_nt: TGTGCCACCTCTGGGGAGGGGCGCGCTGGGGCCAACGTCCTGACTTTC
v_call: TRBV19
d_call: TRBD2
j_call: TRBJ2-6
clone_size: few

cdr3_aa: CASSLDGIAGGNEQFF
cdr3_nt: TGTGCCAGCAGCTTAGATGGAATAGCGGGAGGAAATGAGCAGTTCTTC
v_call: TRBV11-3
d_call: TRBD2
j_call: TRBJ2-1
clone_size: NA

cdr3_aa: CASSTLGGGLDEQYF
cdr3_nt: TGTGCCAGTAGTACCCTCGGGGGGGGCCTCGACGAGCAGTACTTC
v_call: TRBV19
d_call: TRBD2
j_call: TRBJ2-7
clone_size: NA

cdr3_aa: CASSRGPRGMEGYTF
cdr3_nt: TGTGCCAGCAGCCGAGGACCCCGGGGGATGGAGGGCTACACCTTC
v_call: TRBV28
d_call: NA
j_call: TRBJ1-2
clone_size: once

cdr3_aa: CASSEAGGWDQPQHF
cdr3_nt: TGTGCCAGCAGTGAAGCGGGGGGATGGGATCAGCCCCAGCATTTT
v_call: TRBV6-1
d_call: NA
j_call: TRBJ1-5
clone_size: NA

cdr3_aa: CASSLSGNNPPNTGELFF
cdr3_nt: TGTGCCAGCAGCTTATCGGGGAACAACCCCCCGAACACCGGGGAGCTGTTTTTT
v_call: TRBV7-3
d_call: NA
j_call: TRBJ2-2
clone_size: NA

cdr3_aa: CAWSVTQRVNTGELFF
cdr3_nt: TGTGCCTGGAGTGTAACCCAGCGGGTGAACACCGGGGAGCTGTTTTTT
v_call: TRBV30
d_call: NA
j_call: TRBJ2-2
clone_size: NA

cdr3_aa: CASSLQGSEQFF
cdr3_nt: TGTGCCAGCAGTCTACAGGGAAGTGAGCAGTTCTTC
v_call: TRBV9
d_call: NA
j_call: TRBJ2-1
clone_size: once

cdr3_aa: CASSVGGIGTDTQYF
cdr3_nt: TGTGCCAGCAGCGTAGGCGGTATAGGCACAGATACGCAGTATTTT
v_call: TRBV9
d_call: NA
j_call: TRBJ2-3
clone_size: few

cdr3_aa: CASSYAGNTEAFF
cdr3_nt: TGTGCCAGCAGTTACGCAGGGAACACTGAAGCTTTCTTT
v_call: TRBV6-6
d_call: NA
j_call: TRBJ1-1
clone_size: few